These 23 T cell receptor beta chains originate from one sample sequenced in a study of CD8 T cells in ankylosing spondylitis. In TCRdb, the 5' RACE reads were re-called with MiXCR into one record per CDR3 protein. Altogether some 800,000 distinct CDR3 sequences are present, approximately 10% being singletons, with the ten largest covering 0.51%. What these receptors recognize is not known. Whole-study findings and limits: Among TCR beta sequences, a motif of eight highly homologous variants appeared characteristic of ankylosing spondylitis blood.

The sample comprised blood, either unsorted or a sorted T cell fraction (not recorded which). The source of these receptors is a male donor with ankylosing spondylitis.

The chain combines TRBV18 with TRBJ1-2; tentatively, D is TRBD1 (5 bases). Trimming cost V 4 bases and J 3 bases, with 12 bases left between them. The CDR3 covers 14 residues. Germline loops: CDR1 KGHSH, CDR2 LQKENI. For the CDR3, the DNA is TGTGCCAGCTCACGACAGTCCGGGGACTATGGCTACACCTTC. Its protein is CASSRQSGDYGYTF.

The rearrangement links TRBV4-2 to TRBJ1-4; tentatively, D is TRBD1 (5 bases). CDR3 length equals 15 residues. Germline V CDR1 and CDR2: LGHNA, YNFKEQ. V dropped 0 bases and J dropped 8 bases, with 13 bases sitting between them. CDR3 in DNA: TGTGCCAGCAGCCAAGACGGCCAGAGGGACGAAAAACTGTTTTTT. Protein product: CASSQDGQRDEKLFF.

This clonotype has ten or more counts. The rearrangement links TRBV7-9 to TRBJ1-6; no definite D call. CDR3 length: 15 amino acids. Germline V gene lookup returns CDR1 SEHNR and CDR2 FQNEAQ (reference sequence). Trimming shortened V by 2 bases and J by 3 bases, and 8 bases separated the two germline ends. The CDR3 sequence is CASSLHGVYNSPLHF. In DNA form, the CDR3 reads TGTGCCAGCAGCTTACACGGTGTCTATAATTCACCCCTCCACTTT.

This clonotype has only a few counts. This chain uses TRBV7-2 with TRBJ2-3; 10 bases align to TRBD1. Per the germline V gene, CDR1 is SGHTA and CDR2 is FQGNSA. With V trimmed by 1 base and J by 4 bases, 2 bases remained unmatched. CDR3 length: 15 residues. The CDR3 sequence is CASSLVGTGADTQYF. DNA for the CDR3: TGTGCCAGCAGCTTAGTAGGGACAGGGGCAGATACGCAGTATTTT. Filled out from reference TRBV7-2 and TRBJ2-3, the complete variable domain reads GAGVSQSPSNKVTEKGKDVELRCDPISGHTALYWYRQSLGQGLEFLIYFQGNSAPDKSGLPSDRFSAERTGGSVSTLTIQRTQQEDSAVYLCASSLVGTGADTQYFGPGTRLTVL.

The genes are TRBV6-1 and TRBJ1-4, with 7 bases fitting TRBD1. J was trimmed by 4 bases and V by 6 bases; bases with no gene match: 8. The CDR3 is made up of 15 amino acids. The germline CDR1 and CDR2 sequences are MNHNS and SASEGT. CDR3 region: CASRWTGGYNEKLFF. The DNA for the CDR3 is TGTGCCAGCAGGTGGACAGGCGGCTATAATGAAAAACTGTTTTTT.

This clonotype was counted only a few times. The V gene is TRBV29-1, the J gene TRBJ1-2; D might be TRBD1 (6 bases). This CDR3 has 18 residues. The V end lost 1 base, the J end lost 4 bases, and 25 bases lay between the germline ends. Germline CDR1 SQVTM, CDR2 ANQGSEA. The chain's CDR3 is CSVEVPWDGGGISYGYTF. The CDR3 coding sequence is TGCAGCGTTGAAGTCCCGTGGGACGGAGGGGGTATTAGCTATGGCTACACCTTC. Complete variable domain (other parts from reference TRBV29-1 and TRBJ1-2): SAVISQKPSRDICQRGTSLTIQCQVDSQVTMMFWYRQQPGQSLTLIATANQGSEATYESGFVIDKFPISRPNLTFSTLTVSNMSPEDSSIYLCSVEVPWDGGGISYGYTFGSGTRLTVV.

The chain couples TRBV10-3 to TRBJ2-5, with D unresolved. The CDR3 is 14 residues long. The germline gives CDR1 ENHRY, CDR2 SYGVKD. V lost 2 bases and J 0 bases, leaving 7 bases between the germline ends. The CDR3 bases are TGTGCCATCAGTGAGGGAATGTACCAAGAGACCCAGTACTTC. Encoded protein: CAISEGMYQETQYF.

This clonotype turned up a few times. J is TRBJ1-5 and V is TRBV3-1; no definite D call. V lost 4 bases, J lost 7 bases, and 11 bases lay in between. Germline CDR1 LGHDT, CDR2 YNNKEL (reference sequence). The CDR3 contains 13 residues. In DNA form, the CDR3 reads TGTGCCAGCAGCCCTAGTAGGGTCCAGCCCCAGCATTTT. It encodes CASSPSRVQPQHF.

This chain uses TRBV20-1 with TRBJ2-7, with 10 bases matching TRBD1. Germline V gene sequence: CDR1 DFQATT, CDR2 SNEGSKA (reference sequence). The CDR3 is 14 residues long. The V segment lost 6 bases and the J segment 6 bases; nucleotides outside the gene matches: 11. CDR3 sequence: CSASNRQGAGEQYF. CDR3 bases: TGCAGTGCCTCAAACCGACAGGGGGCTGGCGAGCAGTACTTC.

The chain employs TRBV4-1 and TRBJ2-7; 10 nucleotides match TRBD2. V shed 7 bases, J shed 2 bases, and the junction held 20 bases outside the gene matches. The V gene's germline CDR1 is MGHRA and CDR2 YSYEKL. The CDR3 contains 19 residues. CDR3 sequence reads: CASNLGTKREGVGTYEQYF. CDR3 coding DNA: TGCGCCAGCAACCTAGGGACTAAGCGGGAGGGCGTAGGCACCTACGAGCAGTACTTC.

J is TRBJ2-3 and V is TRBV11-2, with D unresolved. Germline V gives CDR1 SGHAT, CDR2 FQNNGV. V lost 1 base to trimming and J lost 8 bases, with 10 bases between them. The CDR3 runs to 13 residues. CDR3 protein: CASSLVGSTTQYF. The CDR3 region has the DNA TGTGCCAGCAGCTTAGTGGGTAGCACTACGCAGTATTTT.

This clonotype was counted a few times. The genes are TRBV20-1 and TRBJ1-2, with 9 bases lining up with TRBD1. Germline lookup yields CDR1 DFQATT and CDR2 SNEGSKA (reference sequence). V was clipped by 3 bases and J by 4 bases; unmatched bases: 9. This CDR3 spans 15 amino acids. The CDR3 spells CSARQWTGAFYGYTF. CDR3 DNA: TGCAGTGCTAGGCAGTGGACAGGGGCCTTCTATGGCTACACCTTC.

This clonotype showed up just a few times. The rearrangement joins TRBV6-1 to TRBJ1-1; perhaps TRBD1 as D (5 bases). This CDR3 comprises 14 residues. V lost 5 bases, J lost 3 bases, and 13 bases lay in between. Germline CDR1 and CDR2: MNHNS and SASEGT. CDR3 bases: TGTGCCAGCAGTATGGTCGGAGGGGACACTGAAGCTTTCTTT. This translates into CASSMVGGDTEAFF.

This clonotype was found a few times. V is TRBV9 and J is TRBJ1-6, with unresolved D. With 0 bases removed from V and 10 bases from J, the gap between germline ends came to 8 bases. Germline V gene sequence: CDR1 SGDLS, CDR2 YYNGEE. The CDR3 consists of 13 residues. CDR3 in amino acids: CASSVDLRSPLHF. The CDR3 region has the DNA TGTGCCAGCAGCGTAGATCTCCGGTCACCCCTCCACTTT. Complete variable domain (other parts from reference TRBV9 and TRBJ1-6): DSGVTQTPKHLITATGQRVTLRCSPRSGDLSVYWYQQSLDQGLQFLIQYYNGEERAKGNILERFSAQQFPDLHSELNLSSLELGDSALYFCASSVDLRSPLHFGNGTRLTVT.

This clonotype was counted many times. This chain uses TRBV3-1 with TRBJ2-1, with a possible D match to TRBD2 (6 bases). Trimming removed 4 bases from V and 3 bases from J, with 13 bases in between. The germline gives CDR1 LGHDT, CDR2 YNNKEL (reference sequence). The CDR3 sequence is 15 residues long. The CDR3 loop reads CASSRRDWSYNEQFF. The CDR3 DNA sequence: TGTGCCAGCAGCCGGCGGGACTGGAGCTACAATGAGCAGTTCTTC.

This clonotype was counted a few times. This rearrangement joins TRBV20-1 to TRBJ2-2, with TRBD2 identical over 7 bases. The CDR3 extends over 14 amino acids. CDR1 DFQATT and CDR2 SNEGSKA come from the germline V gene (reference sequence). V shed 6 bases, J shed 5 bases, and the junction held 9 bases outside the gene matches. CDR3 sequence: CSAMVGGPTGELFF. In DNA form, the CDR3 reads TGCAGTGCAATGGTGGGAGGGCCGACCGGGGAGCTGTTTTTT.

This clonotype was counted between two and nine times. The chain employs TRBV7-2 and TRBJ1-4; no reliable D call. Germline V gene lookup returns CDR1 SGHTA and CDR2 FQGNSA. The length of the CDR3 is 14 residues. The ends were cut back, 2 bases at V and 10 bases at J, with 14 bases in the middle. CDR3 loop: CASSLSPGAGKLFF. The CDR3 DNA reads TGTGCCAGCAGCTTAAGTCCGGGCGCCGGAAAACTGTTTTTT.

The chain links TRBV7-2 to TRBJ2-7; the D gene is possibly TRBD2 (5 bases). Germline lookup yields CDR1 SGHTA and CDR2 FQGNSA. The CDR3 covers 14 residues. The germline V and J ends were trimmed by 2 bases and 6 bases, with 14 bases remaining between them. In nucleotides, the CDR3 is TGTGCCAGCAGCTTAAGGACTTCTTCACGCGAGCAGTACTTC. Translating gives CASSLRTSSREQYF.

The V gene is TRBV11-2, the J gene TRBJ2-1; 11 nucleotides line up with TRBD2. The CDR3 is 14 residues long. V gave up 7 bases and J gave up 7 bases; unmatched junction bases: 6. CDR1 is SGHAT and CDR2 is FQNNGV in the germline V gene. DNA of the CDR3: TGTGCCAGCAACATAGCGGGAGGGGGTAATGAGCAGTTCTTC. Translation: CASNIAGGGNEQFF.

This clonotype was seen only a few times. The V call is TRBV28, the J call TRBJ1-5; tentative D call: TRBD1 (6 bases). V gave up 6 bases and J gave up 0 bases, with 15 bases separating them. CDR3 length equals 16 residues. The germline gives CDR1 MDHEN, CDR2 SYDVKM. The DNA for the CDR3 is TGTGCCAGCAGCGGACCGGGACACTATAGCAATCAGCCCCAGCATTTT. Amino acids: CASSGPGHYSNQPQHF.

V gene TRBV7-9 combines with J gene TRBJ1-5; 7 bases agree with TRBD1. CDR1 is SEHNR and CDR2 is FQNEAQ in the germline V gene (reference sequence). CDR3 length equals 14 residues. V dropped 4 bases and J dropped 5; count of bases not matched to a gene: 5. CDR3 region: CASSSRQGDQPQHF. CDR3 nucleotide sequence: TGTGCCAGCAGCTCGCGACAGGGTGATCAGCCCCAGCATTTT.

V gene TRBV5-5 combines with J gene TRBJ2-2; D unresolved. Trimming left V 2 bases short and J 6 bases short, with 14 bases between. Germline loops: CDR1 SGHKS, CDR2 YYEKEE (reference sequence). The CDR3 covers 15 residues. The CDR3 DNA sequence: TGTGCCAGCAGCTTAAGGGTCCCTTCGGCCGGGGAGCTGTTTTTT. Translated: CASSLRVPSAGELFF.

This clonotype was seen ten or more times. This chain links TRBV9 with TRBJ2-1, with 11 bases identical to TRBD2. The CDR3 has 16 residues. Trimming took 4 bases from V and 6 from J; bases not matched to a gene: 9. In germline, CDR1 is SGDLS, CDR2 YYNGEE. In nucleotides, the CDR3 is TGTGCCAGCAGCCCGCTTAGCGGGAGGGCCTCCAATGAGCAGTTCTTC. Translating it yields CASSPLSGRASNEQFF. Full variable domain (rest looked up from reference TRBV9 and TRBJ2-1): DSGVTQTPKHLITATGQRVTLRCSPRSGDLSVYWYQQSLDQGLQFLIQYYNGEERAKGNILERFSAQQFPDLHSELNLSSLELGDSALYFCASSPLSGRASNEQFFGPGTRLTVL.